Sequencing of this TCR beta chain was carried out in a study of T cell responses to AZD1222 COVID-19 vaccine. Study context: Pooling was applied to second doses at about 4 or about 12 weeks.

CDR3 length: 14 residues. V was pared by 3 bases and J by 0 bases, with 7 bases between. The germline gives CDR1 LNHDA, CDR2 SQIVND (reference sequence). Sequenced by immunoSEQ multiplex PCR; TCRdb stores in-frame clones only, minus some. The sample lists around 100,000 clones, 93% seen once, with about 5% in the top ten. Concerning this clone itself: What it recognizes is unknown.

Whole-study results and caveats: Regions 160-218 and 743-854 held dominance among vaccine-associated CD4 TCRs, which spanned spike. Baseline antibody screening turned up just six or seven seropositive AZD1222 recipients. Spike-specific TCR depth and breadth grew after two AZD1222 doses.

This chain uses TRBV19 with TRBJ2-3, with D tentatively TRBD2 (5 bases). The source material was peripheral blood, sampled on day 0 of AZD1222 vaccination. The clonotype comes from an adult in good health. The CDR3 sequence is CASSIGGSTDTQYF. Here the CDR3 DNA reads TGTGCCAGTAGTATCGGCGGGAGCACAGATACGCAGTATTTT.